Presented here are 10 T cell receptor beta chains from one specimen sequenced in a study of T-cell reconstitution after alpha-beta-depleted transplantation in children. For TCRbeta, the library was prepared with unique molecular identifiers. A single record per CDR3 protein comes from TCRdb applying MiXCR to the PCR reads. The table records some 490,000 distinct CDR3 sequences, about 12% of them present only once. This specimen was PBMCs from the stem cell graft donor, taken from the stem cell graft. The receptors derive from a human donor who donated a stem cell graft to a child with combined immunodeficiency.

This clonotype was seen a few times. The rearrangement joins TRBV4-3 to TRBJ2-7; TRBD2 is a possible D gene (6 bases). V lost 0 bases and J lost 4, with 10 bases in between. Germline CDR1 reads LGHNA; CDR2 reads YSLEER. The CDR3 contains 14 residues. DNA of the CDR3: TGCGCCAGCAGCCAAGATCTTCGGGGGTACGAGCAGTACTTC. Translating gives CASSQDLRGYEQYF.

This clonotype was counted many times. V gene TRBV6-5 combines with J gene TRBJ2-5, with unresolved D. Germline values: CDR1 MNHEY, CDR2 SVGAGI. The CDR3 covers 12 residues. V was cut by 0 bases and J by 10 bases, with 9 bases left in between. The CDR3 DNA reads as TGTGCCAGCAGTTACTCTGCCGGAAACCAGTACTTC. Translation gives CASSYSAGNQYF.

CDR3 sequence (DNA): TGTGCCAGCAGCCCTACCCAGACTAGCGGGACCGGTTCCAAAAACATTCAGTACTTC. Its protein is CASSPTQTSGTGSKNIQYF. This sequence joins TRBV11-2 and TRBJ2-4; 11 bases fit TRBD2. CDR1 is SGHAT, CDR2 FQNNGV, per germline. After removal of 5 bases from V and 2 bases from J, the junction contained 14 bases not matched to a gene. CDR3 length: 19 residues.

The chain combines TRBV30 with TRBJ2-1, with D unclear. CDR3 length: 9 residues. The V end lost 8 bases, the J end lost 5 bases, and 4 bases lay between the germline ends. From germline, CDR1 is GTSNPN and CDR2 SVGIG (reference sequence). CDR3: CAANNEQFF. The CDR3 region has the DNA TGTGCCGCCAACAATGAGCAGTTCTTC.

The chain has TRBV12-3 or TRBV12-4 and TRBJ1-1; 7 nucleotides agree with TRBD1. The J segment lost 1 base and the V segment lost 3 bases, leaving 8 bases of the junction unmatched. The CDR3 length is 16 residues. The chain's CDR3 is CASSFSTGTANTEAFF. CDR3 DNA: TGTGCCAGCAGTTTTTCGACAGGGACGGCGAACACTGAAGCTTTCTTT.

The V and J genes are TRBV2 and TRBJ2-6, with D maybe TRBD1 (5 bases). Germline lookup yields CDR1 SNHLY and CDR2 FYNNEI. This CDR3 has 15 residues. Deletions cut 7 bases from V and 1 base from J, with 11 bases between. The CDR3 protein is CASTPGPSGANVLTF. In DNA form, the CDR3 reads TGTGCCAGCACACCAGGGCCTTCTGGGGCCAACGTCCTGACTTTC. The variable domain in full, completed from reference TRBV2 and TRBJ2-6, reads EPEVTQTPSHQVTQMGQEVILRCVPISNHLYFYWYRQILGQKVEFLVSFYNNEISEKSEIFDDQFSVERPDGSNFTLKIRSTKLEDSAMYFCASTPGPSGANVLTFGAGSRLTVL.

This clonotype was detected a few times. V usage is TRBV6-2 or TRBV6-3 and J usage is TRBJ1-5; tentative D call: TRBD1 (6 bases). Per the germline V gene, CDR1 is MNHEY and CDR2 is SVGEGT. The V end was cut by 6 bases, the J end by 9 bases, with 15 bases between. The CDR3 length is 13 residues. CDR3 coding DNA: TGTGCCAGCAGCTCACAGGGCTATGGGCCCCAGCATTTT. It codes for CASSSQGYGPQHF.

This clonotype turned up a few times. This chain links TRBV6-2 or TRBV6-3 with TRBJ2-6; unclear D gene. Trimming shortened V by 3 bases and J by 0 bases, and 9 bases separated the two germline ends. The CDR3 extends over 16 amino acids. The germline V gene has CDR1 MNHEY and CDR2 SVGEGT. The CDR3 DNA reads as TGTGCCAGCAGTTATACCCAAAACTCTGGGGCCAACGTCCTGACTTTC. Protein: CASSYTQNSGANVLTF.

The CDR3 sequence is CASQRYRGHEQYF. The CDR3 bases are TGTGCCAGCCAGCGGTACAGGGGGCACGAGCAGTACTTC. The chain is built from TRBV28 and TRBJ2-7; 9 bases align to TRBD1. Germline lookup yields CDR1 MDHEN and CDR2 SYDVKM. V shed 8 bases and J 5 bases; nucleotides not matched to a gene: 7. The CDR3 totals 13 residues.

This clonotype was counted only a few times. This chain links TRBV3-1 with TRBJ2-2; D not resolved. The CDR3 spans 15 residues. The V end was cut by 3 bases, the J end by 4 bases, with 12 bases between. Germline CDR1 LGHDT, CDR2 YNNKEL (reference sequence). CDR3 DNA: TGTGCCAGCAGCCAGACTTACGTGAGCACCGGGGAGCTGTTTTTT. Translating it yields CASSQTYVSTGELFF. Full variable domain (missing parts from reference TRBV3-1 and TRBJ2-2): DTAVSQTPKYLVTQMGNDKSIKCEQNLGHDTMYWYKQDSKKFLKIMFSYNNKELIINETVPNRFSPKSPDKAHLNLHINSLELGDSAVYFCASSQTYVSTGELFFGEGSRLTVL.